A selection of T cell receptor beta chains follows, all from one sample in a study of T cell responses to AZD1222 COVID-19 vaccine. Here immunoSEQ multiplex PCR was the method, and the copy in TCRdb shows in-frame clones only, minus some. Among approximately 100,000 clones, 75% to 95% were seen once, and the ten largest hold 35% to 50%. Source: peripheral blood, taken on day 0 of AZD1222 vaccination. All receptors derive from an adult in good health. The CDR3 runs from the conserved cysteine through the conserved F or W. A D gene is named only where the DNA matches it firmly. Only part of the rows carry a size: once, few, many, or a class if the clone is expanded.

-	TRBV5-1	TRBJ1-1	-	TGCGCCAGCAGCTTGGGGCAGCCGAACACTGAAGCTTTCTTT	CASSLGQPNTEAFF
-	TRBV4-2	TRBJ2-5	-	TGTGCCAGCAGCCAAGGGGCTAGCGAGCAAGAGACCCAGTACTTC	CASSQGASEQETQYF
-	TRBV7-2	TRBJ2-1	-	TGTGCCAGCAGCTCCCCTTGGGATGTACGAGCGTTCTTC	CASSSPWDVRAFF
-	TRBV11-2	TRBJ1-3	-	TGTGCCAGCAGCTTAGGTCCCGGCACCGCGAGGTCGCCTGGAAACACCATATATTTT	CASSLGPGTARSPGNTIYF
-	TRBV9	TRBJ1-2	-	TGTGCCAGCAGCGGAAGAGTAGAGGGCTACACCTTC	CASSGRVEGYTF
-	TRBV15	TRBJ2-7	-	TGTGCCACCAGCTACGGGACGGCAACCTACGAGCAGTACTTC	CATSYGTATYEQYF
-	TRBV6-1	TRBJ1-2	-	TGTGCCAGCAGTGAGGGGTGGGGAATTGGCTACACCTTC	CASSEGWGIGYTF
-	TRBV5-1	TRBJ2-7	-	TGCGCCAGCCAAGCCGGGGGACCCTCGGGCGAGCAGTACTTC	CASQAGGPSGEQYF
once	TRBV6-5	TRBJ2-7	TRBD2	TGTGCCAGCAGTTACACAAGCGGGAGATCCTACGAGCAGTACTTC	CASSYTSGRSYEQYF
-	TRBV19	TRBJ2-7	TRBD1	TGTGCCAGTAGTTTAGGACAGGAACAAACGCAGTACTTC	CASSLGQEQTQYF
-	TRBV7-2	TRBJ1-1	-	TGTGCCAGCACCCCACGGGTCCTCACTGAAGCTTTCTTT	CASTPRVLTEAFF
-	TRBV6-1	TRBJ1-2	-	TGTGCCAGCAGTGAAGCTCTAGGGGCCTCTAACTATGGCTACACCTTC	CASSEALGASNYGYTF
-	TRBV28	TRBJ1-1	-	TGTGCCAGCAGTTTATCGGGCAAAGGGTACACTGAAGCTTTCTTT	CASSLSGKGYTEAFF
-	TRBV18	TRBJ1-5	TRBD1	TGTGCCAGCTCATGGGGACCGGGACAGGAAAGGCCCCAGCATTTT	CASSWGPGQERPQHF
-	TRBV7-2	TRBJ2-3	TRBD2	TGTGCCAGCAGCTTAGGGGGACTAGCGGGTGATACGCAGTATTTT	CASSLGGLAGDTQYF
-	TRBV9	TRBJ2-6	-	TGTGCCAGTGGACGGGGTGGGGCCAACGTCCTGACTTTC	CASGRGGANVLTF
-	TRBV7-2	TRBJ1-5	-	TGTGCCAGTGGGTACAGCCGGAATCAGCCCCAGCATTTT	CASGYSRNQPQHF
-	TRBV30	TRBJ2-7	-	TGTGCGACGGCGGGCAGGGCCTACGAGCAGTACTTC	CATAGRAYEQYF
-	TRBV3-1/TRBV3-2	TRBJ2-7	-	TGTGCCAGCAGCCAACGGACCCAGCTGTACTTC	CASSQRTQLYF
-	TRBV11-3	TRBJ2-1	-	TGTGCCAGCAGCTTAGGTCTAGGTCCGGGGAGGAATGAGCAGTTCTTC	CASSLGLGPGRNEQFF
-	TRBV27	TRBJ2-7	-	-	CASSWGSAPAYEQYF
-	TRBV5-1	TRBJ1-1	-	TGCGCCAGCAGCTTGGCCGATGGGGGGCGCAATACTGAAGCTTTCTTT	CASSLADGGRNTEAFF
-	TRBV7-2	TRBJ2-2	-	TGTGCCAGCAGCTTCCGGGACCCGCGGGTCACCGGGGAGCTGTTTTTT	CASSFRDPRVTGELFF
-	TRBV19	TRBJ2-3	-	TGTGCCAGTAGTAAGGGGGGAGAGGTCGCAGATACGCAGTATTTT	CASSKGGEVADTQYF
-	TRBV12-3/TRBV12-4	TRBJ1-1	-	TGTGCCAGCGGGTCGGGGAGGTGGGCTTTCTTT	CASGSGRWAFF
few	TRBV6-5	TRBJ1-3	-	TGTGCCAGCAGTCGTACACAAGGAAACACCATATATTTT	CASSRTQGNTIYF
few	TRBV6-2/TRBV6-3	TRBJ1-2	-	TGTGCCAGCAGTTATGGAGTCTATGGCTACACCTTC	CASSYGVYGYTF
-	TRBV4-1	TRBJ1-1	-	TGCGCCAGCAGGGAAGCTCCAGGGAGCCACACTGAAGCTTTCTTT	CASREAPGSHTEAFF
-	TRBV6-1	TRBJ1-5	-	TGTGCCAGCAGTGAAGGGTACAGTCAGCCCCAGCATTTT	CASSEGYSQPQHF
once	TRBV19	TRBJ2-1	TRBD1	TGTGCCAGTATCCCCCGAGGGGGCCGATTAATCAATGAGCAGTTCTTC	CASIPRGGRLINEQFF
-	TRBV19	TRBJ1-5	-	TGTGCCAGTAAACCCTATTTCGTTGTAAGCAATCAGCCCCAGCATTTT	CASKPYFVVSNQPQHF
-	TRBV28	TRBJ2-7	-	TGTGCCAGCAGTCTCGGGCCAGGGAGATCGGGCGAGCAGTACTTC	CASSLGPGRSGEQYF
-	TRBV2	TRBJ1-5	-	TGTGCCAGCAGTGAACAGAACAATCAGCCCCAGCATTTT	CASSEQNNQPQHF
-	TRBV2	TRBJ2-7	TRBD2	TGTGCCAGCAGTGCTAGTGGACTAGCTGTCTCCTACGAGCAGTACTTC	CASSASGLAVSYEQYF
-	TRBV5-1	TRBJ1-4	-	TGCGCCAGCAGCATCCAAAAGGGGGCAACTAATGAAAAACTGTTTTTT	CASSIQKGATNEKLFF
-	TRBV7-2	TRBJ2-1	-	TGTGCCAGCAGCTTAGCGCTGACTCCACCGCAGCAGTTCTTC	CASSLALTPPQQFF